Listed below are T cell receptor beta chains from one sample, sequenced in a study of blood T cell repertoires in COVID-19. Sequencing was performed with immunoSEQ multiplex PCR; in TCRdb, only in-frame clones are kept and a portion is missing. The sample consists of 250,000 or so clones, roughly 83% of them appearing once. Sequencing input: PBMCs or T cells enriched from blood (not recorded which). These receptors were collected from a woman between 45 and 65 years old who had recovered from COVID-19. Each CDR3 is given with its conserved first and last residue. D genes are given only for firm matches. Expanded clones are given a class, and other clones once, few, many or no size at all.

TRBV24-1	NA	TRBD1	TRBJ1-1	CATRGTGVRTEAFF
TRBV7-2	NA	NA	TRBJ1-5	CASSPGPGGNQPQHF
TRBV6-5	NA	TRBD1	TRBJ1-6	CASSRDRGSPLHF
TRBV11-2	NA	TRBD1	TRBJ2-7	CASRRGQGTYEQYF
TRBV6-6	NA	NA	TRBJ1-6	CASVSPESSYNSPLHF
TRBV10-2	NA	TRBD1	TRBJ1-2	CASSPVGQGNGYTF
TRBV3-1/TRBV3-2	NA	TRBD1	TRBJ1-5	CACDRGNQPQHF
TRBV2	NA	NA	TRBJ2-7	CASSPGQSSREQYF
TRBV28	NA	NA	TRBJ1-5	CAIRGANQPQHF
TRBV5-6	few	NA	TRBJ1-6	CASSPQATDRQRYNSPLHF
TRBV5-4	NA	TRBD1	TRBJ1-4	CASSSGTANEKLFF
TRBV30	NA	NA	TRBJ1-5	CAWSKDTRNQPQHF
TRBV19	NA	NA	TRBJ2-2	CASSTSQGPFNTGELFF
TRBV7-2	NA	TRBD1	TRBJ1-2	CASSWDRNYGYTF
TRBV10-2	once	NA	TRBJ2-3	CASPRSGSPSTDTQYF
TRBV7-2	NA	TRBD2	TRBJ2-1	CASSLALSLAGEYNEQFF
TRBV27	NA	NA	TRBJ1-5	CASSPIYWGSNQPQHF
TRBV14	few	NA	TRBJ2-6	CASSYRDTYSGANVLTF
TRBV19	once	TRBD1	TRBJ2-7	CASSKTGSSYEQYF
TRBV18	NA	NA	TRBJ1-2	CASSQQGNGYTF
TRBV5-1	once	TRBD2	TRBJ2-7	CASSTETSGNPYEQYF
TRBV7-6	NA	TRBD2	TRBJ2-3	CASSFGILATGTDTQYF
TRBV7-6	NA	TRBD1	TRBJ1-1	CASSQTGVNTEAFF
TRBV28	NA	NA	TRBJ2-7	CASSSHPAGNSYEQYF